Given below is one T cell receptor (beta chain) in context. This clonotype was detected many times. What this receptor recognizes is not known. Base qualities are not provided; no much larger clone lies one nucleotide away. Ficoll-Paque density gradient centrifugation was the method used to isolate PBMCs. Instrument on record: Illumina NovaSeq 6000. Using 5'RACE with constant-segment primers, TCRalpha and TCRbeta cDNA libraries were constructed, with sample barcodes and unique molecular identifiers added in the process. RNA was extracted from every sample with Trizol reagent. Libraries were amplified in two PCR steps, with a second sample barcode and Illumina TruSeq adapters added in the second step. Sequencing of libraries was performed on an Illumina NovaSeq with 2 x 150 bp paired-end reads. Concerning the study's data processing: Reads were demultiplexed and collapsed into UMI-guided consensus sequences with migec v1.2.7. Using mixcr v2.1.11, the UMI consensuses were aligned to TRA and TRB V and J templates and assembled into clonotypes. A clonotype was counted as expanded or contracted only if both edgeR and NoisET called the change significant, with noise models trained on biological replicates. For edgeR calls, the thresholds were a false discovery rate-adjusted p below 0.01 and a log2 fold-change of 1. As an exploratory analysis of dynamics, max-normalized trajectories of the 1000 most abundant clonotypes were examined by PCA with hierarchical clustering. Separately sequenced CD4+ and CD8+ repertoires were used to assign the CD4 or CD8 phenotype of responding clones. Clones were called with MiXCR by TCRdb after fastp trimmed the public reads at Q25, and only in-frame beta chains were retained. Every distinct CDR3 protein forms one entry, paired with its most common genes and DNA. None of the V and J calls come from the authors' own analysis; TCRdb made them. The sample table records some 130,000 distinct CDR3 sequences; approximately 6.3% of these occur just once. Approximately 2.3% of the sample is taken by the ten largest.

This sample is part of a study of T-cell memory formation after mild COVID-19 (dated by TCRdb to the early 2020s). Describing the broader study: TCR sequence clusters from the two donors were largely donor specific. Longitudinal TCRalpha and TCRbeta repertoire sequencing tracked T-cell clones expanding and contracting after mild COVID-19 in two donors. Two young, previously healthy adult volunteers, one female and one male, were included in the cohort.

Counted from cysteine to phenylalanine, this CDR3 has 17 amino acids. Only the CDR3 region is kept as DNA, spanning 51 bases read in frame from base 1. Trimming removed 1 base from V and 5 bases from J, leaving 15 bases between the germline ends. From a lookup of the germline V gene, CDR1 and CDR2 are LGHNA and YSLEER. What the study reported, not specific to this receptor: The study included only a couple of mild cases, and larger cohorts that include severe cases with pre-infection samples were judged to be necessary. Some responding clones were detected in pre-infection memory, suggesting pre-existing cross-reactive memory T cells joined the SARS-CoV-2 response. The second-wave clones that peaked on day 37 were not confirmed to be SARS-CoV-2 specific. Balanced CD4/CD8 phenotypes were observed for clones contracting from day 15 to 85, whereas a bias towards CD4+ was observed for a second wave of clones expanding from day 15 to 37. Contracting CD4+ clones were located mainly in the CM and EM memory subsets, whereas CD8+ clones were found to be enriched in EMRA.

Sequences were obtained from PBMCs or a T cell subset sorted from them (not recorded which). This sequence uses TRBV4-3 and TRBJ1-6; TRBD1 might be the D gene, on 6 matching bases. This clonotype was sampled from an adult woman who had mild COVID-19 (a few samples of this study predate the infection). The sample titles of this study are shuffled in the database, so cell type and time point are left out; the donor was told from shared clones. The DNA sequence follows: TGCGCCAGCAGCCAAGTTGCCGGCGGGACAAATAATTCACCCCTCCACTTT. Its amino acids are CASSQVAGGTNNSPLHF.